Following are 15 T cell receptor beta chains from one sample sequenced in a study of cytomegalovirus exposure and HLA in healthy donors. The PCR employed 60 Vbeta primers together with 13 Jbeta primers. The repertoire was sequenced with immunoSEQ multiplex PCR; TCRdb's copy has only in-frame clones and lacks some. Among about 200,000 clones listed, 70% were seen once. Sequencing was performed on PBMCs. The source of these receptors is a man aged 35-49 years in good health and CMV-seropositive.

The CDR3: CASSPRGDTQYF. CDR3 coding DNA: TGTGCCAGTAGTCCACGAGGAGATACGCAGTATTTT. The rearrangement joins TRBV19 to TRBJ2-3; D not resolved. The CDR3 has 12 residues. Per germline, CDR1 LNHDA and CDR2 SQIVND (reference sequence). V dropped 5 bases and J dropped 5 bases, with 8 bases sitting between them.

V and J are TRBV9 and TRBJ1-2; 12 bases are shared with TRBD1. V trimming: 3 bases; J trimming: 4 bases; junction bases outside the gene matches: 4. The CDR3 has 15 amino acids. The V gene's germline CDR1 is SGDLS and CDR2 YYNGEE. CDR3 residues: CASSGDRGRGYGYTF. The DNA of the CDR3 is TGTGCCAGCAGCGGGGACAGGGGGCGCGGCTATGGCTACACCTTC.

This sequence joins TRBV7-6 and TRBJ2-2; 9 nucleotides agree with TRBD1. This CDR3 is built from 14 residues. Germline V gene lookup returns CDR1 SGHVS and CDR2 FNYEAQ. J was trimmed by 9 bases and V by 1 base; bases with no gene match: 3. CDR3 in amino acids: CASSLGTGERELFF. The DNA for the CDR3 is TGTGCCAGCAGCTTAGGGACAGGGGAGAGGGAGCTGTTTTTT. Complete variable domain (other parts from reference TRBV7-6 and TRBJ2-2): GAGVSQSPRYKVTKRGQDVALRCDPISGHVSLYWYRQALGQGPEFLTYFNYEAQQDKSGLPNDRFSAERPEGSISTLTIQRTEQRDSAMYRCASSLGTGERELFFGEGSRLTVL.

Concerning this clone: Sequence at one end of the junction differs from germline and may be a read error. The V call is TRBV28, the J call TRBJ1-6; D ambiguous. Germline CDR1 MDHEN, CDR2 SYDVKM. The CDR3 extends over 14 amino acids. In DNA form, the CDR3 reads TGTGCCACCCTACCCGGGTTCTATTATTCACCCCTCCACTTT. Its protein product is CATLPGFYYSPLHF.

This chain connects TRBV4-1 to TRBJ1-3; D not certain. The CDR3 is made up of 16 amino acids. The germline V gene has CDR1 MGHRA and CDR2 YSYEKL. Between the trimmed V and J ends, which lost 6 bases and 3 bases, there was a span of 18 bases. CDR3 nucleotide sequence: TGCGCCAGCAGTTTAGAACCTAGCACGGGTGGAAACACCATATATTTT. It specifies CASSLEPSTGGNTIYF.

This clone was counted a single time. V is TRBV5-4 and J is TRBJ2-1; 8 bases fit TRBD1. The ends lost 4 bases at V and 5 bases at J; junction bases unmatched: 8. This CDR3 has 15 residues. Germline CDR1 is SGHNT and CDR2 is YYREEE (reference sequence). DNA of the CDR3: TGTGCCAGCAGCCGGCCACAGGGGGGAAACAATGAGCAGTTCTTC. This sequence encodes CASSRPQGGNNEQFF.

The rearrangement joins TRBV4-1 to TRBJ1-6, with D possibly TRBD1 on 6 matching bases. Germline V gene data show CDR1 as MGHRA and CDR2 as YSYEKL. CDR3 length: 17 amino acids. V lost 0 bases to trimming and J lost 2 bases, with 11 bases between them. The CDR3 here is CASSQDQGRAYNSPLHF. The CDR3 coding sequence is TGCGCCAGCAGCCAAGATCAGGGGCGAGCCTATAATTCACCCCTCCACTTT.

Details on this clone: Other DNA sequences in the same sample also yield this CDR3. The chain combines TRBV6-4 with TRBJ2-5, with TRBD2 identical over 8 bases. The CDR3 length is 15 residues. Germline V CDR1 and CDR2: MRHNA, SNTAGT. The V segment lost 4 bases and the J segment 0 bases; nucleotides outside the gene matches: 4. The CDR3 DNA follows: TGTGCCAGCAGTGCCTCGGGAGGGTACCAAGAGACCCAGTACTTC. It specifies CASSASGGYQETQYF.

A few counts support this clone. This chain joins TRBV6-5 and TRBJ2-5; the D gene is possibly TRBD1 (6 bases). Germline loops: CDR1 MNHEY, CDR2 SVGAGI. V lost 2 bases to trimming and J lost 5 bases, with 18 bases between them. The CDR3 is 16 residues long. The CDR3 loop is CASSYLPADSEETQYF. For the CDR3, the DNA is TGTGCCAGCAGTTACCTCCCCGCGGACAGCGAGGAGACCCAGTACTTC.

This clone was detected only a few times. The chain is built from TRBV5-1 and TRBJ1-1; D not resolved. With 4 bases removed from V and 4 bases from J, the gap between germline ends came to 17 bases. CDR3 size: 15 residues. Germline assignment: CDR1 SGHRS and CDR2 YFSETQ. The CDR3 is CASSLYPGESTEAFF. CDR3 bases: TGCGCCAGCAGCCTTTATCCCGGTGAGAGCACTGAAGCTTTCTTT.

This clone turned up a few times. The rearrangement uses TRBV6-1 and TRBJ1-5; no firm D call. The CDR3 runs 14 residues. CDR1 and CDR2 (germline): MNHNS, SASEGT. V lost 0 bases and J lost 6, with 9 bases in between. Here the CDR3 reads CASSEAARGQPQHF. Written as DNA, the CDR3 is TGTGCCAGCAGTGAAGCGGCTCGGGGTCAGCCCCAGCATTTT.

The rearrangement uses TRBV5-1 and TRBJ1-6; a possible D gene is TRBD1 (6 bases). The germline V gene encodes CDR1 SGHRS and CDR2 YFSETQ. The CDR3 sequence is 14 residues long. V dropped 0 bases and J dropped 9 bases, with 10 bases sitting between them. The CDR3: CASSLDREGSPLHF. DNA for the CDR3: TGCGCCAGCAGCTTGGACAGGGAAGGTTCACCCCTCCACTTT.

On this clone itself: In the same sample, other DNA sequences code for this CDR3. V is TRBV6-5 and J is TRBJ2-1, with no clear D. The CDR3 extends over 13 amino acids. CDR1 is MNHEY and CDR2 is SVGAGI in the germline V gene. Between the trimmed V and J ends, which lost 0 bases and 4 bases, there was a span of 4 bases. The CDR3 protein is CASSYSSYNEQFF. The CDR3, as DNA: TGTGCCAGCAGTTACTCATCGTACAATGAGCAGTTCTTC.

This clone has a handful of counts. The J gene is TRBJ2-7, the V gene TRBV5-4, with D possibly being TRBD2 (5 bases). V was trimmed by 7 bases and J by 3 bases, leaving 14 bases between them. This CDR3 is 13 amino acids long. Per germline, CDR1 SGHNT and CDR2 YYREEE (reference sequence). In DNA form, the CDR3 reads TGTGCCAGCCGGGCAGAAGGGAGCTACGAGCAGTACTTC. It translates to CASRAEGSYEQYF.

The CDR3 region has the DNA TGCGCCAGCAGCTTGGAAACAGGGAGATACACTGAAGCTTTCTTT. This codes for CASSLETGRYTEAFF. This chain links TRBV5-1 with TRBJ1-1; a weak D match, TRBD1 (6 bases). The CDR3 length is 15 residues. V was clipped by 0 bases and J by 3 bases, with 12 bases between them. The germline CDR1 and CDR2 sequences are SGHRS and YFSETQ.